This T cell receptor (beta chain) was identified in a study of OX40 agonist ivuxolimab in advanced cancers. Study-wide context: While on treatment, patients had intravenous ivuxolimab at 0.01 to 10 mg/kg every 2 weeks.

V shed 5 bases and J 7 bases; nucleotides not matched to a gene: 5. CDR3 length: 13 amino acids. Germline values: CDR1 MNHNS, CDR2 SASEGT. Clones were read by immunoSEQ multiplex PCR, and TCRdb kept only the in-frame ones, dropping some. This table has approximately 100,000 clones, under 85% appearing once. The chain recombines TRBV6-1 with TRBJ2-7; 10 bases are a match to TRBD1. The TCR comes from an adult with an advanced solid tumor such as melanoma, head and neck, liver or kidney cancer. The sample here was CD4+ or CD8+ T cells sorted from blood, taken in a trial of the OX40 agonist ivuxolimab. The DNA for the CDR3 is TGTGCCAGCAGTCCGCGGACAGGGGGAGAGCAGTACTTC. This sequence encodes CASSPRTGGEQYF.